The clone carrying this T cell receptor beta chain was seen more than once but under ten times. Its antigen is unknown. This entry is derived from a study of CD8 T cells in ankylosing spondylitis. TCRdb itself ran the 5' RACE reads through MiXCR, one entry per CDR3 protein. This table has about 360,000 distinct CDR3 sequences, 20% to 25% appearing once. The V and J ends lost 4 bases and 6 bases respectively, with 15 bases between them. Per germline, CDR1 MNHEY and CDR2 SVGAGI. The CDR3 contains 15 residues. Whole-study results and caveats: The authors found the disease-linked clones to be CD8+ and relatively rare in peripheral blood.

The material sequenced was blood, either unsorted or a sorted T cell fraction (not recorded which). This TCR derives from a male donor with ankylosing spondylitis or in good health (not recorded which). V usage is TRBV6-5 and J usage is TRBJ2-2; weak D call: TRBD1 (7 bases). The CDR3 nucleotides are TGTGCCAGCAGTTCCTCAGGGGGGAAGGCCGGGGAGCTGTTTTTT. As protein: CASSSSGGKAGELFF.